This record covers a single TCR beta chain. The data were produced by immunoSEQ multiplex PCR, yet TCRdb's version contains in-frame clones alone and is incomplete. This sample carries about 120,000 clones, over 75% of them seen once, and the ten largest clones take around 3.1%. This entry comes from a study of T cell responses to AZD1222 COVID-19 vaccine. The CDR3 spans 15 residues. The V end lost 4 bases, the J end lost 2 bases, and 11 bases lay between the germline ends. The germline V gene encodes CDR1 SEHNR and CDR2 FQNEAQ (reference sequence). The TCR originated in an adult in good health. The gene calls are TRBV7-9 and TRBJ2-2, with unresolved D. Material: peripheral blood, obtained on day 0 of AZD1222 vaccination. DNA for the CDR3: TGTGCCAGCAGCTCCCAAATGACCAACACCGGGGAGCTGTTTTTT. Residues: CASSSQMTNTGELFF.